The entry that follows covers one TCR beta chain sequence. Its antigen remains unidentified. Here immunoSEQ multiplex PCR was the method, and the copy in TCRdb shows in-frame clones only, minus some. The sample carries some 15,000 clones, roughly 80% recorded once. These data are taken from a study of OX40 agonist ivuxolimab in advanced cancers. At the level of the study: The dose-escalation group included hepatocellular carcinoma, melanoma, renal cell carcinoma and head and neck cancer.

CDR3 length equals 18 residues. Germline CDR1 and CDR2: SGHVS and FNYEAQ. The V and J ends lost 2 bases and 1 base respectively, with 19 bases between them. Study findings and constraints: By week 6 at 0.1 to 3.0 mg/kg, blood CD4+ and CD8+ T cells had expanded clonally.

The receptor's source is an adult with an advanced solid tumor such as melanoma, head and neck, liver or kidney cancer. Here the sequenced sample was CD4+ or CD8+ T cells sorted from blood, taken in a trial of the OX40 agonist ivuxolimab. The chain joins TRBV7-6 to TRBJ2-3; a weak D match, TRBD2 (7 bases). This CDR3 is CASSLFQGGGGGTDTQYF. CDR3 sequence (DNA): TGTGCCAGCAGCTTATTTCAGGGCGGCGGGGGCGGCACAGATACGCAGTATTTT.